This is a list of T cell receptor beta chains from one sample in a study of beta chain features in type 1 diabetes. Only in-frame clones appear in the TCRdb table, and some are missing; sequencing was by immunoSEQ multiplex PCR. This table holds hundreds of thousands of clones, approximately 30% found once. The sample was naive CD4+ T cells from blood. The receptors originated from a man between 18 and 29 years old in good health. The CDR3 runs from the conserved cysteine through the conserved F or W. The order of the fields is V gene, clone size, J gene, D gene, CDR3 protein, CDR3 DNA. A D gene is named only where the DNA matches it firmly. The size field is filled for only some rows; it gives once, few, many or a size class.

v_gene: TRBV25-1
abundance: few
j_gene: TRBJ2-1
d_gene: .
CDR3aa: CASSEPSDYNEQFF
CDR3nt: TGTGCCAGCAGTGAACCCTCGGACTACAATGAGCAGTTCTTC

v_gene: TRBV10-3
abundance: few
j_gene: TRBJ2-5
d_gene: TRBD2
CDR3aa: CAISATAGVGETQYF
CDR3nt: TGTGCCATCAGTGCGACCGCGGGAGTCGGAGAGACCCAGTACTTC

v_gene: TRBV4-1
abundance: .
j_gene: TRBJ2-7
d_gene: .
CDR3aa: CASSLMGPGREQYF
CDR3nt: TGCGCCAGCAGCCTTATGGGCCCAGGACGAGAGCAGTACTTC

v_gene: TRBV14
abundance: .
j_gene: TRBJ2-1
d_gene: TRBD2
CDR3aa: CASSPTSAYNEQFF
CDR3nt: TGTGCCAGCAGCCCGACTAGCGCTTACAATGAGCAGTTCTTC

v_gene: TRBV14
abundance: few
j_gene: TRBJ2-2
d_gene: .
CDR3aa: CASSHLAEANTGELFF
CDR3nt: TGTGCCAGCAGCCACTTAGCGGAGGCCAACACCGGGGAGCTGTTTTTT

v_gene: TRBV5-1
abundance: few
j_gene: TRBJ2-3
d_gene: .
CDR3aa: CASSLAESTDTQYF
CDR3nt: TGCGCCAGCAGCTTGGCGGAAAGCACAGATACGCAGTATTTT

v_gene: TRBV7-9
abundance: .
j_gene: TRBJ2-5
d_gene: .
CDR3aa: CASSLIGREQETQYF
CDR3nt: TGTGCCAGCAGCTTAATCGGGAGAGAGCAAGAGACCCAGTACTTC

v_gene: TRBV14
abundance: once
j_gene: TRBJ2-2
d_gene: .
CDR3aa: CASSQGLLGSHTGELFF
CDR3nt: TGTGCCAGCAGCCAGGGGCTCTTGGGGTCGCACACCGGGGAGCTGTTTTTT

v_gene: TRBV2
abundance: .
j_gene: TRBJ2-2
d_gene: TRBD1
CDR3aa: CASSEADRVAGELFF
CDR3nt: TGTGCCAGCAGTGAAGCGGACAGGGTAGCCGGGGAGCTGTTTTTT

v_gene: TRBV5-1
abundance: .
j_gene: TRBJ2-3
d_gene: .
CDR3aa: CASSLGTRADTQYF
CDR3nt: TGCGCCAGCAGCTTGGGGACTCGGGCAGATACGCAGTATTTT

v_gene: TRBV30
abundance: .
j_gene: TRBJ1-2
d_gene: .
CDR3aa: CAWSDIESPLYGYTF
CDR3nt: TGTGCCTGGAGTGATATAGAGTCTCCCCTTTATGGCTACACCTTC

v_gene: TRBV7-2
abundance: .
j_gene: TRBJ2-7
d_gene: .
CDR3aa: CASSLASAGNYEQYF
CDR3nt: TGTGCCAGCAGCTTAGCATCAGCCGGGAACTACGAGCAGTACTTC

v_gene: TRBV30
abundance: .
j_gene: TRBJ2-7
d_gene: .
CDR3aa: CAWSVNSVYEQYF
CDR3nt: TGTGCCTGGAGTGTAAATTCGGTATACGAGCAGTACTTC

v_gene: TRBV29-1
abundance: few
j_gene: TRBJ2-5
d_gene: TRBD2
CDR3aa: CSVRGGSETQYF
CDR3nt: TGCAGCGTTCGGGGCGGGAGTGAGACCCAGTACTTC

v_gene: TRBV4-1
abundance: few
j_gene: TRBJ1-4
d_gene: TRBD1
CDR3aa: CASRQGAGKEEKLFF
CDR3nt: TGCGCCAGCAGACAGGGGGCGGGGAAGGAGGAAAAACTGTTTTTT

v_gene: TRBV2
abundance: few
j_gene: TRBJ1-5
d_gene: .
CDR3aa: CASSDKASNQPQHF
CDR3nt: TGTGCCAGCAGTGATAAGGCAAGCAATCAGCCCCAGCATTTT

v_gene: TRBV30
abundance: few
j_gene: TRBJ2-3
d_gene: TRBD2
CDR3aa: CAWSAWRLAGGTDTQYF
CDR3nt: TGTGCCTGGAGTGCTTGGAGACTAGCGGGAGGAACAGATACGCAGTATTTT

v_gene: TRBV27
abundance: .
j_gene: TRBJ2-7
d_gene: .
CDR3aa: CASRGGFLPYEQYF
CDR3nt: TGTGCCAGCAGAGGGGGATTCCTTCCCTACGAGCAGTACTTC

v_gene: TRBV30
abundance: .
j_gene: TRBJ2-7
d_gene: .
CDR3aa: CARRSGPGDYEQYF
CDR3nt: TGTGCCCGCCGGTCGGGACCGGGGGACTACGAGCAGTACTTC

v_gene: TRBV5-4
abundance: .
j_gene: TRBJ2-1
d_gene: TRBD1
CDR3aa: CASSSQGDEQFF
CDR3nt: TGTGCCAGCAGCTCCCAGGGGGATGAGCAGTTCTTC

v_gene: TRBV15
abundance: few
j_gene: TRBJ2-7
d_gene: TRBD1
CDR3aa: CATSRDRSDRGGKGRYEQYF
CDR3nt: TGTGCCACCAGCAGAGATCGCTCGGACAGGGGAGGAAAAGGGAGGTACGAGCAGTACTTC

v_gene: TRBV19
abundance: .
j_gene: TRBJ2-1
d_gene: .
CDR3aa: CASSMREPYNEQFF
CDR3nt: TGTGCCAGTAGTATGAGGGAACCTTACAATGAGCAGTTCTTC

v_gene: TRBV6-6
abundance: .
j_gene: TRBJ2-3
d_gene: .
CDR3aa: CATTVAGTDTQYF
CDR3nt: TGTGCCACCACAGTAGCGGGCACAGATACGCAGTATTTT

v_gene: TRBV10-1
abundance: few
j_gene: TRBJ2-1
d_gene: .
CDR3aa: CASDDVAYNEQFF
CDR3nt: TGCGCCAGCGACGATGTCGCCTACAATGAGCAGTTCTTC

v_gene: TRBV28
abundance: .
j_gene: TRBJ2-3
d_gene: .
CDR3aa: CASSLNGGEYF
CDR3nt: TGTGCCAGCAGTTTAAATGGAGGGGAGTATTTT

v_gene: TRBV30
abundance: many
j_gene: TRBJ2-1
d_gene: TRBD1
CDR3aa: CASGTGHNEQFF
CDR3nt: TGTGCTTCCGGGACAGGGCACAATGAGCAGTTCTTC

v_gene: TRBV30
abundance: few
j_gene: TRBJ2-5
d_gene: .
CDR3aa: CAWRVNSRETQYF
CDR3nt: TGTGCCTGGAGGGTGAACAGTCGAGAGACCCAGTACTTC

v_gene: TRBV4-3
abundance: .
j_gene: TRBJ2-5
d_gene: TRBD2
CDR3aa: CASSQITSGRETQYF
CDR3nt: TGCGCCAGCAGCCAGATTACTAGCGGGCGAGAGACCCAGTACTTC

v_gene: TRBV7-6
abundance: few
j_gene: TRBJ2-5
d_gene: TRBD2
CDR3aa: CASSLELAGGYGAQYF
CDR3nt: TGTGCCAGCAGCTTAGAACTAGCGGGAGGGTACGGGGCCCAGTACTTC

v_gene: TRBV19
abundance: few
j_gene: TRBJ2-1
d_gene: .
CDR3aa: CASSLGGHEQFF
CDR3nt: TGTGCCAGTAGTCTAGGCGGGCATGAGCAGTTCTTC

v_gene: TRBV7-9
abundance: few
j_gene: TRBJ2-1
d_gene: .
CDR3aa: CASSLTYPNNEQFF
CDR3nt: TGTGCCAGCAGCTTAACGTATCCCAACAATGAGCAGTTCTTC

v_gene: TRBV27
abundance: .
j_gene: TRBJ1-5
d_gene: .
CDR3aa: CASSLRPPGLNQPQHF
CDR3nt: TGTGCCAGCAGTTTACGCCCCCCAGGGCTCAATCAGCCCCAGCATTTT

v_gene: TRBV15
abundance: few
j_gene: TRBJ2-7
d_gene: .
CDR3aa: CATSRDPGYHYEQYF
CDR3nt: TGTGCCACCAGCAGAGATCCCGGGTATCATTACGAGCAGTACTTC

v_gene: TRBV30
abundance: .
j_gene: TRBJ1-1
d_gene: .
CDR3aa: CAWGRNTEAFF
CDR3nt: TGTGCCTGGGGGAGGAACACTGAAGCTTTCTTT

v_gene: TRBV6-5
abundance: .
j_gene: TRBJ1-5
d_gene: TRBD1
CDR3aa: CASSIQGGLDQPQHF
CDR3nt: TGTGCCAGCAGTATACAGGGGGGGCTCGATCAGCCCCAGCATTTT

v_gene: TRBV9
abundance: .
j_gene: TRBJ2-1
d_gene: .
CDR3aa: CASSVAGEYNEQFF
CDR3nt: TGTGCCAGCAGCGTAGCGGGAGAGTACAATGAGCAGTTCTTC

v_gene: TRBV4-2
abundance: .
j_gene: TRBJ2-3
d_gene: .
CDR3aa: CASSQNTDTQYF
CDR3nt: TGTGCCAGCAGCCAGAACACAGATACGCAGTATTTT

v_gene: TRBV7-2
abundance: few
j_gene: TRBJ2-7
d_gene: TRBD2
CDR3aa: CASSLSTSGTYEQYF
CDR3nt: TGTGCCAGCAGCTTATCGACTAGCGGAACCTACGAGCAGTACTTC

v_gene: TRBV7-7
abundance: .
j_gene: TRBJ2-3
d_gene: TRBD2
CDR3aa: CASSSGTTYTQYF
CDR3nt: TGTGCCAGCAGCTCCGGGACTACCTATACGCAGTATTTT

v_gene: TRBV5-6
abundance: few
j_gene: TRBJ1-1
d_gene: .
CDR3aa: CASSLAEGNTEAFF
CDR3nt: TGTGCCAGCAGCTTGGCCGAGGGGAACACTGAAGCTTTCTTT

v_gene: TRBV7-2
abundance: .
j_gene: TRBJ2-7
d_gene: .
CDR3aa: CASSSSSPYEQYF
CDR3nt: TGTGCCAGCAGCTCCTCTTCCCCCTACGAGCAGTACTTC

v_gene: TRBV11-2
abundance: .
j_gene: TRBJ2-5
d_gene: .
CDR3aa: CASSLRETQYF
CDR3nt: TGTGCCAGCAGCTTAAGGGAGACCCAGTACTTC

v_gene: TRBV25-1
abundance: few
j_gene: TRBJ2-2
d_gene: TRBD2
CDR3aa: CASSEWASGSVFGELFF
CDR3nt: TGTGCCAGCAGTGAATGGGCTAGCGGGAGTGTCTTCGGGGAGCTGTTTTTT

v_gene: TRBV7-6
abundance: few
j_gene: TRBJ2-3
d_gene: .
CDR3aa: CASSFYGDTQYF
CDR3nt: TGTGCCAGCAGCTTCTATGGAGATACGCAGTATTTT

v_gene: TRBV9
abundance: few
j_gene: TRBJ2-3
d_gene: .
CDR3aa: CASSRGGTPNTQYF
CDR3nt: TGTGCCAGCAGCCGTGGAGGGACCCCCAATACGCAGTATTTT